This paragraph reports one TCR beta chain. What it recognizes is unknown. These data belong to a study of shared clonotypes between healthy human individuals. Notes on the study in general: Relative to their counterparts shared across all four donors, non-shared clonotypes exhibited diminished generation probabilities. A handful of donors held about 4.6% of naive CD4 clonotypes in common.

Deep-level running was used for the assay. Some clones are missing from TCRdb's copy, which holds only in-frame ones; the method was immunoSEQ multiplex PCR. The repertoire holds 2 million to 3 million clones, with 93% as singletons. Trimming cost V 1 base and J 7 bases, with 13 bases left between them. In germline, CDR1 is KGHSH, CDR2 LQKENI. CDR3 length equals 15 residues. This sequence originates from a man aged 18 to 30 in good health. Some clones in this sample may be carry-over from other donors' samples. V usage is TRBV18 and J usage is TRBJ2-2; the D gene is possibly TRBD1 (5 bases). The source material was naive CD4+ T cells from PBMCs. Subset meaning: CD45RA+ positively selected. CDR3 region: CASSPQQGNGGELFF. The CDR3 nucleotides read TGTGCCAGCTCACCACAGCAGGGTAATGGCGGGGAGCTGTTTTTT.